This TCR beta chain came from a study of T cells in Graves' hyperthyroidism and ophthalmopathy. For the diagnoses, clinical symptoms, serum thyroxine and TRAb, thyroid ultrasound and orbital computed tomography were used. TCR beta CDR3 regions were amplified from RNA transcripts. The HTBI primer set served for first-round RT-PCR of the TCR CDR3. TCRdb ran MiXCR on the multiplex PCR reads and lists one entry per CDR3 protein. The sample has 550,000 to 600,000 distinct CDR3 sequences, more than 45% seen once. The CDR3 runs to 13 residues. Trimming shortened V by 6 bases and J by 2 bases, and 10 bases separated the two germline ends. Germline V CDR1 and CDR2: SEHNR, FQNEAQ (reference sequence). Study-wide findings and caveats: Most clonotypes that expanded in the thyroid above 0.001 also showed up in blood. Ophthalmopathy got predicted by the model a median 6.5 months before its onset.

This clonotype was seen ten or more times. As yet, its antigen is unknown. The specimen was peripheral blood or thyroid tissue (not recorded which). The TCR sequence derives from an adult woman with Graves' disease, either hyperthyroidism or ophthalmopathy (not recorded which). The genes are TRBV7-9 and TRBJ2-5; D is uncertain. The CDR3 is CASRISLQETQYF. The CDR3 region has the DNA TGTGCCAGCAGAATCTCCCTACAAGAGACCCAGTACTTC. Filled out from reference TRBV7-9 and TRBJ2-5, the complete variable domain reads DTGVSQNPRHKITKRGQNVTFRCDPISEHNRLYWYRQTLGQGPEFLTYFQNEAQLEKSRLLSDRFSAERPKGSFSTLEIQRTEQGDSAMYLCASRISLQETQYFGPGTRLLVL.